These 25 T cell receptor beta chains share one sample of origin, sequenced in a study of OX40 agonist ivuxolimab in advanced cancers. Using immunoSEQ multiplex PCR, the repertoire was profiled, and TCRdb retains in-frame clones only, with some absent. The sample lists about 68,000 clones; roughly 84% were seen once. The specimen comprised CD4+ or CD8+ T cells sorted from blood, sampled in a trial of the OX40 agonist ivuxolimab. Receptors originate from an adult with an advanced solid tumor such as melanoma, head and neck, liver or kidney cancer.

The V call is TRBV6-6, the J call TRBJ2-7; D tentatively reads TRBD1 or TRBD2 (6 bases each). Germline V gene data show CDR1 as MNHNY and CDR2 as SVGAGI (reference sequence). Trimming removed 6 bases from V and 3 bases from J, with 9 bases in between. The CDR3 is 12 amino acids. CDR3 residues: CASRQGGYEQYF. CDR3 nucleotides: TGTGCCAGCAGACAGGGAGGCTACGAGCAGTACTTC.

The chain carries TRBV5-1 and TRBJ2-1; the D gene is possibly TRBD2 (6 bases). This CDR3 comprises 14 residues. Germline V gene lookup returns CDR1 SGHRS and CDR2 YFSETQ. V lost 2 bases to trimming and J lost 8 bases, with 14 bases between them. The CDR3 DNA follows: TGCGCCAGCAGCTTATCAGGACTAATCGATGAGCAGTTCTTC. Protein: CASSLSGLIDEQFF.

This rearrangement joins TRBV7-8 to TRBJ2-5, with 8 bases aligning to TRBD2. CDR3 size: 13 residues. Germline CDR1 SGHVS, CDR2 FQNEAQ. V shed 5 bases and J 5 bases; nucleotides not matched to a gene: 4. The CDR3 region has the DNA TGTGCCAGCAGCCCAAGACTAGCGGAGACCCAGTACTTC. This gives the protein CASSPRLAETQYF.

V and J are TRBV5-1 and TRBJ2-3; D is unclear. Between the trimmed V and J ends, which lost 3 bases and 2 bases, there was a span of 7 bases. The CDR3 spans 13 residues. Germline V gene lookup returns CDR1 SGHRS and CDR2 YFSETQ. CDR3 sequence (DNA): TGCGCCAGCAGCTCGGCCCTCACAGATACGCAGTATTTT. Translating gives CASSSALTDTQYF.

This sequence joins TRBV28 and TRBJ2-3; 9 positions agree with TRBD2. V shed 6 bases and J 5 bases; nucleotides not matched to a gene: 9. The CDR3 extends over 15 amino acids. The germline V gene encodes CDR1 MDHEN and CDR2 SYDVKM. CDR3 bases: TGTGCCAGCAGCCCGGGTGGTAGCGGGGGAGATACGCAGTATTTT. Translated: CASSPGGSGGDTQYF.

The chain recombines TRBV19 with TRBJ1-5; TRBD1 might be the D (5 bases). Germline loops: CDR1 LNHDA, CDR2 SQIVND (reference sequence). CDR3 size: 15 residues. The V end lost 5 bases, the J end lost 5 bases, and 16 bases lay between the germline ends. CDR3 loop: CASSPPRGVHQPQHF. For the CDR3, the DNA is TGTGCCAGTAGTCCCCCCCGGGGGGTCCATCAGCCCCAGCATTTT. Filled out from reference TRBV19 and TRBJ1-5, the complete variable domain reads DGGITQSPKYLFRKEGQNVTLSCEQNLNHDAMYWYRQDPGQGLRLIYYSQIVNDFQKGDIAEGYSVSREKKESFPLTVTSAQKNPTAFYLCASSPPRGVHQPQHFGDGTRLSIL.

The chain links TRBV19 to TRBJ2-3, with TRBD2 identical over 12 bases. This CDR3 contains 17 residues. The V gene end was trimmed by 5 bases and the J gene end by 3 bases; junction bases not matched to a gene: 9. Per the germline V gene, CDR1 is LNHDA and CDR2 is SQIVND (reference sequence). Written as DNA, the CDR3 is TGTGCCAGTAGTCTGACTAGCGGGGGATCTATGACAGATACGCAGTATTTT. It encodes CASSLTSGGSMTDTQYF.

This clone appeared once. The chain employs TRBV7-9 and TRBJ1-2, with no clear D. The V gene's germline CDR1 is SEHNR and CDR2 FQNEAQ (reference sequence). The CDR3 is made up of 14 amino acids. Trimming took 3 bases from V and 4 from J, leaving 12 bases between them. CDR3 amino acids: CASSFRSRRYGYTF. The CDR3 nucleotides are TGTGCCAGCAGCTTTCGATCCAGGCGCTATGGCTACACCTTC.

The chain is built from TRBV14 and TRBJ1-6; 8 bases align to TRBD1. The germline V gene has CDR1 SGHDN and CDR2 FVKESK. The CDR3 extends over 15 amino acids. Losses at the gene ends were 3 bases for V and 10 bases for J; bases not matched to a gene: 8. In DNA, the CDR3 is TGTGCCAGCAGCCACAGGACAGGGCAAGACTCACCCCTCCACTTT. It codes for CASSHRTGQDSPLHF.

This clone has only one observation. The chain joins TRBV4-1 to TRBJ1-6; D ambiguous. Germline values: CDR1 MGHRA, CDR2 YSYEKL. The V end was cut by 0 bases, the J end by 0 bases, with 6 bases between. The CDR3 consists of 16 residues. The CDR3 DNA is TGCGCCAGCAGCCAAGATAGGAGCTCCTATAATTCACCCCTCCACTTT. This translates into CASSQDRSSYNSPLHF.

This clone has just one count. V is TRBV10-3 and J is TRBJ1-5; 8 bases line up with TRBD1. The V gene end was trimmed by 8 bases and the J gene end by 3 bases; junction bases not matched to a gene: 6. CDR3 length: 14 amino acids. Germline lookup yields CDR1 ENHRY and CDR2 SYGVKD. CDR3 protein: CAIADRGINQPQHF. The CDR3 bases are TGTGCCATCGCTGACAGGGGAATCAATCAGCCCCAGCATTTT.

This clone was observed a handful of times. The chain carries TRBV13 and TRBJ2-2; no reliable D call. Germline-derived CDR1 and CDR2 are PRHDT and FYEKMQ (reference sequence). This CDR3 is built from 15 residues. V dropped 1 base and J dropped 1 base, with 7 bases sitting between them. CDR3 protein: CASSLVAGNTGELFF. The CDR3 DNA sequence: TGTGCCAGCAGCTTAGTCGCAGGGAACACCGGGGAGCTGTTTTTT.

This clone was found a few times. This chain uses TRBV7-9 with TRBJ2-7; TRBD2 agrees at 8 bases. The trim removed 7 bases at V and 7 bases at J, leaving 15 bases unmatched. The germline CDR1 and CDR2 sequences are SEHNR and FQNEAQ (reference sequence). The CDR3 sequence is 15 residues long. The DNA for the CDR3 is TGTGCCAGCATCCGTGGCGGGGGGCCCTTAAGAGAGCAGTACTTC. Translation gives CASIRGGGPLREQYF.

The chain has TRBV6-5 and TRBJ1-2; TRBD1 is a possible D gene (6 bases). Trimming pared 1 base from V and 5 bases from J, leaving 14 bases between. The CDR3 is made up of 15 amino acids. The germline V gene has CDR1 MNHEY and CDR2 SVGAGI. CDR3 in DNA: TGTGCCAGCAGTTACTATGGCAGGGGCCTTTATGGCTACACCTTC. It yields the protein CASSYYGRGLYGYTF.

CDR3: CASSDDLPSYSGNTIYF. Written as DNA, the CDR3 is TGTGCCAGCAGTGACGACCTTCCATCGTACTCTGGAAACACCATATATTTT. The chain combines TRBV6-1 with TRBJ1-3, with no clear D. The germline CDR1 and CDR2 sequences are MNHNS and SASEGT. The CDR3 extends over 17 amino acids. The ends were cut back, 3 bases at V and 0 bases at J, with 15 bases in the middle.

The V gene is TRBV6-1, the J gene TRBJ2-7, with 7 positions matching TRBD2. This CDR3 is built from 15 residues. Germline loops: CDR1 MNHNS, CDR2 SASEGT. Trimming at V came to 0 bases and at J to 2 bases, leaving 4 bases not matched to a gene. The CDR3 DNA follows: TGTGCCAGCAGTGAAGCTTGGGCGGGGGCCTACGAGCAGTACTTC. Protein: CASSEAWAGAYEQYF.

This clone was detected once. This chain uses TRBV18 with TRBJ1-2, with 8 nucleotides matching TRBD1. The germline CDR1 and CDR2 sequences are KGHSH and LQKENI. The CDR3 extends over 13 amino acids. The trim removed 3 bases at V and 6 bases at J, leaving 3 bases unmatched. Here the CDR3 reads CASSPQGANGYTF. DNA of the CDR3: TGTGCCAGCTCACCTCAGGGGGCAAATGGCTACACCTTC.

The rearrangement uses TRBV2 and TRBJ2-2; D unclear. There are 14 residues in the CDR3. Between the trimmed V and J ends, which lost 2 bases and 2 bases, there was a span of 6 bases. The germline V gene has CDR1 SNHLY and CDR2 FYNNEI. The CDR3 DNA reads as TGTGCCAGCAGTGAACGGCGTAACACCGGGGAGCTGTTTTTT. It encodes CASSERRNTGELFF. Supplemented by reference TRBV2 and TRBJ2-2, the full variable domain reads EPEVTQTPSHQVTQMGQEVILRCVPISNHLYFYWYRQILGQKVEFLVSFYNNEISEKSEIFDDQFSVERPDGSNFTLKIRSTKLEDSAMYFCASSERRNTGELFFGEGSRLTVL.

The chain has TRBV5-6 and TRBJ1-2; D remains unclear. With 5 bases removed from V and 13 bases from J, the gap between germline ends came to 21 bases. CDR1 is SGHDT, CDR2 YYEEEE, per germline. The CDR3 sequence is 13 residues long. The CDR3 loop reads CASSPRLGGYCTF. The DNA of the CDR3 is TGTGCCAGCAGTCCTCGACTGGGAGGATACTGCACCTTC.

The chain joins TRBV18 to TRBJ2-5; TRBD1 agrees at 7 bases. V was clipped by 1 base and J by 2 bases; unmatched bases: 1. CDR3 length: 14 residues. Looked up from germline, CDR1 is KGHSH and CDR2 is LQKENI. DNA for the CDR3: TGTGCCAGCTCACCACAGGGGGCGCAAGAGACCCAGTACTTC. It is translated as CASSPQGAQETQYF.

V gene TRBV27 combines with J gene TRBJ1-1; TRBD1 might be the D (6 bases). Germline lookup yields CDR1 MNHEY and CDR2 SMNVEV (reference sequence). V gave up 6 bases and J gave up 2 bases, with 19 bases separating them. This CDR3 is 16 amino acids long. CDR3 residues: CASRRTDGSLNTEAFF. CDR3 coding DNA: TGTGCCAGCAGGCGGACAGACGGGAGTCTAAACACTGAAGCTTTCTTT.

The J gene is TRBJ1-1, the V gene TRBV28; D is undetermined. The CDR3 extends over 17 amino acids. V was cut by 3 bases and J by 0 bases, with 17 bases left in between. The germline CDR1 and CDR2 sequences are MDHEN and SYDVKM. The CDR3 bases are TGTGCCAGCAGTTTTGACCAGGCGTCCGGTTTGAACACTGAAGCTTTCTTT. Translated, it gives CASSFDQASGLNTEAFF.

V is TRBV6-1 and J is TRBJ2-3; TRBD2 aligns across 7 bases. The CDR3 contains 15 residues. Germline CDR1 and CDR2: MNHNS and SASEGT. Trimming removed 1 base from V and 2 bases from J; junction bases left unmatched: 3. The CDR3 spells CASSEGDYTTDTQYF. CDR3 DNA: TGTGCCAGCAGTGAAGGGGACTACACCACAGATACGCAGTATTTT.

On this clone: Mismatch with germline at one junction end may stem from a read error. CDR3 protein: CASGELQGSSYNEQFF. The CDR3, as DNA: TGTGCCAGCGGTGAGTTACAGGGAAGCTCCTACAATGAGCAGTTCTTC. The J gene is TRBJ2-1, the V gene TRBV6-1; tentatively, D is TRBD1 (6 bases). CDR1 and CDR2 from the germline V gene are MNHNS and SASEGT. The CDR3 is 16 amino acids.

The CDR3 nucleotides are TGTGCCAGCAGTTCCCCGCCAAATGAAAAACTGTTTTTT. It is translated as CASSSPPNEKLFF. The chain uses TRBV28 and TRBJ1-4; no clear D. The germline V and J ends were trimmed by 4 bases and 5 bases, with 8 bases remaining between them. This CDR3 comprises 13 residues. Germline CDR1 reads MDHEN; CDR2 reads SYDVKM. Full variable domain (remainder filled in from reference TRBV28 and TRBJ1-4): DVKVTQSSRYLVKRTGEKVFLECVQDMDHENMFWYRQDPGLGLRLIYFSYDVKMKEKGDIPEGYSVSREKKERFSLILESASTNQTSMYLCASSSPPNEKLFFGSGTQLSVL.